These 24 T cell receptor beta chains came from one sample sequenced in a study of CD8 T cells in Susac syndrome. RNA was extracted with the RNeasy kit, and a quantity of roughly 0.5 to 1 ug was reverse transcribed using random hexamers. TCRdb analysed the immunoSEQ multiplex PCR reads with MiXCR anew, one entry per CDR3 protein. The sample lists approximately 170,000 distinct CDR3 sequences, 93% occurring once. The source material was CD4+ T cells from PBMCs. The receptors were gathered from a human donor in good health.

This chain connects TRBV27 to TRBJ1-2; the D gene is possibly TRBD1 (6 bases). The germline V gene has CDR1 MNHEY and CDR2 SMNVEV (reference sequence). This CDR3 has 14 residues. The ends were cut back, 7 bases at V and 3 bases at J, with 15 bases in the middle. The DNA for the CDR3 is TGTGCCAGCAAAGTCAACAGGGATTACTATGGCTACACCTTC. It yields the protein CASKVNRDYYGYTF.

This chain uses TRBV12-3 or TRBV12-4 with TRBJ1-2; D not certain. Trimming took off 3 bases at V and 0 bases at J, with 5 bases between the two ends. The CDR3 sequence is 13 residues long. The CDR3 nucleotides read TGTGCCAGCAGTTTTTTGGCTAACTATGGCTACACCTTC. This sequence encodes CASSFLANYGYTF.

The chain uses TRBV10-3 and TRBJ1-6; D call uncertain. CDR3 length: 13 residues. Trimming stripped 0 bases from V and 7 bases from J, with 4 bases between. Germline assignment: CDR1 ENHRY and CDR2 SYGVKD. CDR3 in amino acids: CAISESQNSPLHF. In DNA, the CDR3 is TGTGCCATCAGTGAGTCACAGAATTCACCCCTCCACTTT.

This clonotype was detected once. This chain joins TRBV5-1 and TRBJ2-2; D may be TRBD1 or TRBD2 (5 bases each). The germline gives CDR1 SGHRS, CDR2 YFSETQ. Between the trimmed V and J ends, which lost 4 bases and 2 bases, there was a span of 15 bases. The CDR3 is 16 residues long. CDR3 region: CASSASGARNTGELFF. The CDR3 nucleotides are TGCGCCAGCAGCGCTTCCGGGGCCAGAAACACCGGGGAGCTGTTTTTT.

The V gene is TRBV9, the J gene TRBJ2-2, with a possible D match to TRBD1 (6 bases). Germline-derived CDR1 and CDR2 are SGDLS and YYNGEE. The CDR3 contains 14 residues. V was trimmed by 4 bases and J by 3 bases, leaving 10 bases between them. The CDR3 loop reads CASSWDTYTGELFF. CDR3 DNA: TGTGCCAGCAGCTGGGACACCTACACCGGGGAGCTGTTTTTT.

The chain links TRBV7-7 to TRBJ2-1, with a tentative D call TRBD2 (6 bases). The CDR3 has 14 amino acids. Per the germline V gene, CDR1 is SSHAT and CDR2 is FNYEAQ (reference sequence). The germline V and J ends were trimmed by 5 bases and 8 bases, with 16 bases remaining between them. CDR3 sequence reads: CASSIKGLRHEQFF. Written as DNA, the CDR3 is TGTGCCAGCAGCATAAAAGGACTAAGGCATGAGCAGTTCTTC.

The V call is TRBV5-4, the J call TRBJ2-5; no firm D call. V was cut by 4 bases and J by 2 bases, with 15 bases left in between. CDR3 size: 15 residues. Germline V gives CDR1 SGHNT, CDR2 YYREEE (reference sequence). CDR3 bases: TGTGCCAGCAGCCCCTCCAGACTCACTCAAGAGACCCAGTACTTC. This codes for CASSPSRLTQETQYF.

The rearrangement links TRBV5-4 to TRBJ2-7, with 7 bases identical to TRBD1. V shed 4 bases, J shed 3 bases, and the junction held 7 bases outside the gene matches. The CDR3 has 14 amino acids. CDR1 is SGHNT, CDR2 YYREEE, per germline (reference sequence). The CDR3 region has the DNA TGTGCCAGCAGCCCCCCGGACAGGATCTACGAGCAGTACTTC. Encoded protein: CASSPPDRIYEQYF.

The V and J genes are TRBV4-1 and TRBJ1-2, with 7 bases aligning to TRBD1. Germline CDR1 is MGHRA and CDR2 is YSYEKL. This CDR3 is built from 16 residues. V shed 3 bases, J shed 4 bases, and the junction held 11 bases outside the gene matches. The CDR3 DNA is TGCGCCAGCAGCCAGACCCCAGACAGGGCCTTCTATGGCTACACCTTC. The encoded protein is CASSQTPDRAFYGYTF.

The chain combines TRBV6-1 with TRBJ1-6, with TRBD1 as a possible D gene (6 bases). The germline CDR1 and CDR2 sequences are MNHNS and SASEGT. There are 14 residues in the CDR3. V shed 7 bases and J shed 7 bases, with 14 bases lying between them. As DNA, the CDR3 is TGTGCCAGCAACTTCCCAGGGGTAAATTCACCCCTCCACTTT. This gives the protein CASNFPGVNSPLHF.

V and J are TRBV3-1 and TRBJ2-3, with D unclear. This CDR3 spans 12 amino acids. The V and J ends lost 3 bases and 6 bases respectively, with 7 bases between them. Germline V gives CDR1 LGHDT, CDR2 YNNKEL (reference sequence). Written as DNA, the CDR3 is TGTGCCAGCAGCCAGCTGAGGGATACGCAGTATTTT. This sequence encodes CASSQLRDTQYF.

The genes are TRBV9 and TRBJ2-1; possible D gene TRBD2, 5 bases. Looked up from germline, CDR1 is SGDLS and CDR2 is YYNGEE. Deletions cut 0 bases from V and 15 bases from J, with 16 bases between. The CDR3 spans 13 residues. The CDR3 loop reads CASSVVEDSAPFF. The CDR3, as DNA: TGTGCCAGCAGCGTAGTAGAGGACTCGGCTCCGTTCTTC.

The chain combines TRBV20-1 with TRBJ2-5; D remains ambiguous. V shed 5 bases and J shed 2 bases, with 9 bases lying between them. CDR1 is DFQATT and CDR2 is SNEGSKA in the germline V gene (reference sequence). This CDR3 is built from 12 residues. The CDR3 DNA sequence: TGCAGTGCTGGCCCGGGTCAAGAGACCCAGTACTTC. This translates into CSAGPGQETQYF.

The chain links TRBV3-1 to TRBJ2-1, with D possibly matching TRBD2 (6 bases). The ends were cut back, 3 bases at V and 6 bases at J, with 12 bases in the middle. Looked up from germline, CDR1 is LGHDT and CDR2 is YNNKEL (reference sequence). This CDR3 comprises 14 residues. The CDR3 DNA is TGTGCCAGCAGCCATTTCGGGGGTGCCAATGAGCAGTTCTTC. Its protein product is CASSHFGGANEQFF.

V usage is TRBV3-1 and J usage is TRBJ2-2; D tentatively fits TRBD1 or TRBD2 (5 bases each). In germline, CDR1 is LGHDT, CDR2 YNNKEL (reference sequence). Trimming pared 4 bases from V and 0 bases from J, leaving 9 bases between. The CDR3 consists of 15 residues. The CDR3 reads CASSRRGANTGELFF. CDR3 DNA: TGTGCCAGCAGCCGACGAGGGGCGAACACCGGGGAGCTGTTTTTT.

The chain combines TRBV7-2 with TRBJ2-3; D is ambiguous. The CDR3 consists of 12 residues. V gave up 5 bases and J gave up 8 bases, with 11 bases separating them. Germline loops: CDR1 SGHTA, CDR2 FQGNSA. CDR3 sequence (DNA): TGTGCCAGCAGCGAAAGTCCCCCTACGCAGTATTTT. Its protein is CASSESPPTQYF.

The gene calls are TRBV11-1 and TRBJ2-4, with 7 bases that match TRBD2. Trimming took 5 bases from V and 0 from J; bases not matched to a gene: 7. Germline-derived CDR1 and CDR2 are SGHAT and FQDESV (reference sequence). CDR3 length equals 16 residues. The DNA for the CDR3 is TGTGCCAGCAGCCCGAGCGGGGAACGAGCCAAAAACATTCAGTACTTC. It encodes CASSPSGERAKNIQYF.

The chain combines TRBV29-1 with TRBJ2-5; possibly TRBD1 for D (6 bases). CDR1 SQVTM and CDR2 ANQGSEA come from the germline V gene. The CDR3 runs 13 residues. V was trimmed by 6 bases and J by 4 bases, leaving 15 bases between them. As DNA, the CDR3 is TGCAGCGTCGCCCGGGACACTTCAGAGACCCAGTACTTC. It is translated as CSVARDTSETQYF.

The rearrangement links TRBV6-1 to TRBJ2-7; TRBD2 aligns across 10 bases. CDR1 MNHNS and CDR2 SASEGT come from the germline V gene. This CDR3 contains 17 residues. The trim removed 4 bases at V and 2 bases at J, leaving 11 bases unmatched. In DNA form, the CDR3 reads TGTGCCAGCAGTGGAGGACTAGCGGTTGCCTTAACCTACGAGCAGTACTTC. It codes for CASSGGLAVALTYEQYF.

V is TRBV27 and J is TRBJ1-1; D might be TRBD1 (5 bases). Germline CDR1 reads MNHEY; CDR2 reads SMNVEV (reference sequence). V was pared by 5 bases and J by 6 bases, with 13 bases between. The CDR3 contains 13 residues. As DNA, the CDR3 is TGTGCCAGCAGTCCGAATACAGGCTCTGAAGCTTTCTTT. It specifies CASSPNTGSEAFF.

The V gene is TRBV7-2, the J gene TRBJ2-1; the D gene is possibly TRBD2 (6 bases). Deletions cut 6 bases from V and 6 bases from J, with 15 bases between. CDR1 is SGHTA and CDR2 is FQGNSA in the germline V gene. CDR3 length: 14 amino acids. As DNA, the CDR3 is TGTGCCAGCAGGCCCCCAGCTAGCGCCAATGAGCAGTTCTTC. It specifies CASRPPASANEQFF.

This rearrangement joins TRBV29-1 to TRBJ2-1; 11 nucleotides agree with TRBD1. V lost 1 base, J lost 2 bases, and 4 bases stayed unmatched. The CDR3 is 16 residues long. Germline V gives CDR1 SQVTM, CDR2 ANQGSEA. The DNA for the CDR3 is TGCAGCGTTGAAGTAGTGGGACAGGGGGCCTACAATGAGCAGTTCTTC. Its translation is CSVEVVGQGAYNEQFF.

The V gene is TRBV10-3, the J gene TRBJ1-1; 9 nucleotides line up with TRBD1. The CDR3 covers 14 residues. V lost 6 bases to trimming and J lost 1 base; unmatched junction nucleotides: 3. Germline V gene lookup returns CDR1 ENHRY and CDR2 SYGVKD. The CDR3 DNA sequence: TGTGCCATCAGGTTACAGGGGGCGAACACTGAAGCTTTCTTT. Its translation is CAIRLQGANTEAFF.

The CDR3 region has the DNA TGCAGTGCTACCTGGGACATTGATCAGCCCCAGCATTTT. The encoded protein is CSATWDIDQPQHF. The V gene is TRBV20-1, the J gene TRBJ1-5; D is possibly TRBD1 (6 bases). The germline V gene has CDR1 DFQATT and CDR2 SNEGSKA (reference sequence). This CDR3 has 13 amino acids. Trimming took off 4 bases at V and 5 bases at J, with 12 bases between the two ends.